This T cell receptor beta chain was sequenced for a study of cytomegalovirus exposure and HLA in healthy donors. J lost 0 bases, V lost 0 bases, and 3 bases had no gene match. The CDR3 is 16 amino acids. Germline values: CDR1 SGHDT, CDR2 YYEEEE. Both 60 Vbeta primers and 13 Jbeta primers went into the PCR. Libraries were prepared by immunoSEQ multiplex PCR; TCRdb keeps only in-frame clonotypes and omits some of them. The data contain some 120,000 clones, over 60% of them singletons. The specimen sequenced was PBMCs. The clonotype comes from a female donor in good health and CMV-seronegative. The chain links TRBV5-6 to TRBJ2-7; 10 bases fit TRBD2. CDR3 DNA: TGTGCCAGCAGCTTGGGGGCTAGCGGGAGCTCCTACGAGCAGTACTTC. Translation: CASSLGASGSSYEQYF.